The clone carrying this T cell receptor (beta chain) showed up just a few times. The data belong to a study of T cells in Graves' hyperthyroidism and ophthalmopathy. Across the study: Specimen type is peripheral blood, collected at initial diagnosis prior to any treatment.

RNA transcripts were the template for amplifying TCR beta CDR3 regions. The HTBI primer set was used in a first-round RT-PCR of the TCR CDR3. TCRdb fed the multiplex PCR reads into MiXCR, producing one record per CDR3 protein. The profile shows 250,000 to 300,000 distinct CDR3 sequences, over 12% of them singletons. Hyperthyroidism, newly diagnosed and lasting under 2 months, affected patients aged 18 to 65. Investigators excluded patients with uncontrolled infection, other autoimmune disease, pregnancy or lactation. 9.5 to 10 ml fresh peripheral blood yielded the PBMCs. Germline V gives CDR1 SQVTM, CDR2 ANQGSEA. CDR3 size: 16 residues. The trim removed 5 bases at V and 4 bases at J, leaving 6 bases unmatched.

The sequence was collected from a woman in her 50s with Graves' hyperthyroidism that later progressed to Graves' ophthalmopathy. The sequenced material came from blood. V is TRBV29-1 and J is TRBJ2-2; 14 bases match TRBD2. The CDR3 region has the DNA TGCAGCGTTCCCGGGACTAGCGGGAGAGGCACCGGGGAGCTGTTTTTT. This sequence encodes CSVPGTSGRGTGELFF.